What follows are 14 T cell receptor beta chains derived from one specimen sequenced in a study of blood T cells in healthy people across ages. Using a J-beta primer mix together with a sample-barcoded 5' primer, a second PCR was run for roughly 6 to 11 cycles. Via MiXCR, TCRdb re-called the 5' RACE reads, giving one row per CDR3 protein. The sample consists of 1.5 million to 2 million distinct CDR3 sequences, about 50% of them appearing once. The sequencing sample was made of blood. The receptors were gathered from a woman in her forties in good health.

This clonotype showed up just a few times. This chain links TRBV4-3 with TRBJ2-3; 12 bases line up with TRBD2. V was pared by 3 bases and J by 4 bases, with 8 bases of the junction left unmatched. The CDR3 has 17 amino acids. Per the germline V gene, CDR1 is LGHNA and CDR2 is YSLEER. CDR3 amino acids: CASSQAVTSGGADTQYF. The CDR3 coding sequence is TGCGCCAGCAGCCAGGCGGTGACTAGCGGGGGTGCAGATACGCAGTATTTT.

This clonotype was recorded a few times. The rearrangement uses TRBV9 and TRBJ1-2; D is possibly TRBD1 (6 bases). V was clipped by 0 bases and J by 10 bases, with 13 bases between them. This CDR3 has 13 amino acids. CDR1 and CDR2 (germline): SGDLS, YYNGEE. The CDR3 coding sequence is TGTGCCAGCAGCGTAGGGAGGGACACCGCCTACACCTTC. Protein product: CASSVGRDTAYTF.

CDR3 DNA sequence: TGCGCCAGCAGCTTGCCGAGGACAGGGACGAACACTGAAGCTTTCTTT. Its protein product is CASSLPRTGTNTEAFF. The chain couples TRBV5-1 to TRBJ1-1, with 8 bases that match TRBD1. CDR1 and CDR2 (germline): SGHRS, YFSETQ. V lost 1 base, J lost 1 base, and 6 bases stayed unmatched. The CDR3 covers 16 residues.

The chain employs TRBV7-9 and TRBJ2-7; 7 bases align to TRBD1. The junction had 12 bases not matched to a gene; V was cut back by 0 bases and J by 1 base. This CDR3 comprises 18 residues. The germline CDR1 and CDR2 sequences are SEHNR and FQNEAQ (reference sequence). CDR3 in DNA: TGTGCCAGCAGCTTAGCTCCCATCCGGGACAGAGAATCCTACGAGCAGTACTTC. This translates into CASSLAPIRDRESYEQYF.

The chain recombines TRBV6-2 or TRBV6-3 with TRBJ2-5, with D hard to call. The germline gives CDR1 MNHEY, CDR2 SVGEGT. The CDR3 runs 14 residues. The V gene lost 3 bases and the J gene lost 3 bases, with 11 bases spanning the gap. CDR3: CASSYTSPKETQYF. In DNA form, the CDR3 reads TGTGCCAGCAGTTATACGTCCCCTAAAGAGACCCAGTACTTC.

The rearrangement uses TRBV6-2 or TRBV6-3 and TRBJ2-3; 11 bases are a match to TRBD2. The germline CDR1 and CDR2 sequences are MNHEY and SVGEGT. This CDR3 is 15 amino acids long. V gave up 6 bases and J gave up 5 bases; unmatched junction bases: 7. The CDR3 DNA is TGTGCCAGCAGCCCGGGGACTAGCGGCTTAGATACGCAGTATTTT. Its translation is CASSPGTSGLDTQYF.

The genes are TRBV6-2 or TRBV6-3 and TRBJ2-3; D remains ambiguous. V was pared by 5 bases and J by 6 bases, with 9 bases between. Germline V gene lookup returns CDR1 MNHEY and CDR2 SVGEGT. CDR3 length: 12 residues. In DNA, the CDR3 is TGTGCCAGCAGTACCCTTATTGATACGCAGTATTTT. This gives the protein CASSTLIDTQYF.

Turning to this clonotype: The junction departs from germline at one end; a sequencing error may be responsible. This chain joins TRBV5-1 and TRBJ2-1; 8 nucleotides agree with TRBD1. This CDR3 region has 19 residues. Per the germline V gene, CDR1 is SGHRS and CDR2 is YFSETQ. DNA of the CDR3: TGCGCCAGCAGCTTGGTGGCTGTTATCCACAGGGGGGCCTACAACGAGCAGTTCTTC. Its protein product is CASSLVAVIHRGAYNEQFF.

The chain has TRBV20-1 and TRBJ2-3; no definite D call. The CDR3 runs 15 residues. V was shortened by 0 bases and J by 0 bases, with 10 bases between the two germline ends. CDR1 is DFQATT, CDR2 SNEGSKA, per germline (reference sequence). The CDR3 DNA reads as TGCAGTGCTAGAGATATGGGCAGTAGCACAGATACGCAGTATTTT. This encodes CSARDMGSSTDTQYF.

The DNA for the CDR3 is TGTGCCAGCATAAGGACTAGCGGGGGTAAGCAGTACTTC. Its protein product is CASIRTSGGKQYF. The V and J genes are TRBV12-3 or TRBV12-4 and TRBJ2-5, with TRBD2 matching 13 bases. Germline trimming cut 7 bases from V and 11 bases from J; bases unmatched to any gene: 7. The length of the CDR3 is 13 residues.

This chain links TRBV2 with TRBJ1-2, with TRBD1 identical over 9 bases. CDR1 is SNHLY, CDR2 FYNNEI, per germline. The CDR3 sequence is 14 residues long. The V and J ends lost 8 bases and 8 bases, in that order; junction bases with no gene match: 12. Here the CDR3 DNA reads TGTGCCAGCGGGGCCGGGACAGGGAATGGCGGCTACACCTTC. Translating gives CASGAGTGNGGYTF.

The rearrangement links TRBV7-9 to TRBJ1-5, with TRBD1 identical over 10 bases. The CDR3 extends over 15 amino acids. Unmatched junction bases numbered 8, after V lost 5 bases and J lost 7 bases. The germline V gene has CDR1 SEHNR and CDR2 FQNEAQ (reference sequence). The CDR3 reads CASSTTGTGEQPQHF. The DNA of the CDR3 is TGTGCCAGCAGCACCACCGGGACAGGGGAACAGCCCCAGCATTTT.

The chain combines TRBV6-1 with TRBJ2-5, with D possibly TRBD1 on 5 matching bases. Near its end, the DNA agrees better with TRBJ2-7, so the J call may be wrong. Per germline, CDR1 MNHNS and CDR2 SASEGT. This CDR3 has 14 residues. The CDR3 sequence: CASSGMDGQGEQYF. CDR3 bases: TGTGCCAGCAGTGGGATGGACGGGCAGGGCGAGCAGTACTTC.

The genes are TRBV7-2 and TRBJ1-2; tentatively, D is TRBD1 (6 bases). The V gene's germline CDR1 is SGHTA and CDR2 FQGNSA. This CDR3 has 15 amino acids. V lost 3 bases to trimming and J lost 6 bases, with 17 bases between them. CDR3 residues: CASSFYNRAGDGYTF. In nucleotides, the CDR3 is TGTGCCAGCAGCTTCTACAACAGGGCTGGCGATGGCTACACCTTC.